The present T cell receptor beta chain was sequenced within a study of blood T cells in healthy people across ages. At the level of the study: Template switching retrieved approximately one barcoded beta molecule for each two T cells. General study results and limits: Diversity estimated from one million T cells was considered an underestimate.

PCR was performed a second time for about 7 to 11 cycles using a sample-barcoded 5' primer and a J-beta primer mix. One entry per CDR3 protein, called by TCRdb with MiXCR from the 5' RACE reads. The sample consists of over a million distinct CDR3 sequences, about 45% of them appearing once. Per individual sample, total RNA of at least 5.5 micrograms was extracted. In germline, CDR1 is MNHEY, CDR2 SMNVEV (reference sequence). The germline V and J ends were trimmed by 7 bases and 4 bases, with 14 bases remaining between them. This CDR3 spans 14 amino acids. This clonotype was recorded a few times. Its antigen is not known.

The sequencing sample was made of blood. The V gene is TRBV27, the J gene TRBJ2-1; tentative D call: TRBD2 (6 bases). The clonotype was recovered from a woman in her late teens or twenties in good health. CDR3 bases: TGTGCCAGCATTCCGGGAGAAGGGTACAATGAGCAGTTCTTC. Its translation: CASIPGEGYNEQFF.